This T cell receptor beta chain is drawn from a study of identical twins. Note on this clonotype: Its specificity is unknown.

The germline V gene has CDR1 LNHDA and CDR2 SQIVND (reference sequence). The CDR3 has 14 residues. V gave up 7 bases and J gave up 0 bases; unmatched junction bases: 1. Unique molecular identifiers were present on cDNA, and template switching added a universal primer site. TCRdb reprocessed the 5' RACE reads via MiXCR and lists one record per CDR3 protein. The repertoire has 1.5 million to 2 million distinct CDR3 sequences, less than 35% of them found once; the top ten carry over 0.25%. With no exceptions, donors were healthy Caucasians. Points from the study as a whole: Cord blood beta clonotypes present at high abundance carried fewer insertions; no such pattern appeared in memory repertoires.

The chain recombines TRBV19 with TRBJ2-3, with TRBD2 matching 10 bases. The sequence came from a newborn girl in good health. The source material was cord blood. The CDR3 nucleotides read TGTGCCAGTAATAGCGGGAGGAGCACAGATACGCAGTATTTT. Translation gives CASNSGRSTDTQYF.